This T cell receptor beta chain was found in a study of blood T cell repertoires in COVID-19. On the study more broadly: Spain, Italy and the United States supplied samples that represented acute and convalescent COVID-19. Sources were T cells, B-cell-depleted T cells, or PBMCs; the material itself was cDNA or gDNA.

Germline trimming cut 3 bases from V and 4 bases from J; bases unmatched to any gene: 9. This CDR3 comprises 16 residues. Per the germline V gene, CDR1 is KGHSH and CDR2 is LQKENI. Original processing methods: Amplification with reference gene primers provided the estimates of nucleated cell counts. The method was immunoSEQ multiplex PCR; TCRdb's version includes in-frame clones alone and lacks a portion of them. That table is the source of V, J and clone size, and D and trimming were worked out from the DNA. The sample holds some 190,000 clones, more than 75% seen once. The Seattle site enrolled patients during active infection and followed them longitudinally.

The receptor's source is a woman between 55 and 75 years old with COVID-19, enrolled during active disease. This sequence joins TRBV18 and TRBJ1-5, with 7 bases lining up with TRBD1. Sequenced material: peripheral blood. In DNA, the CDR3 is TGTGCCAGCTCACCCCGCGATTCCAGGGGGAATCAGCCCCAGCATTTT. It encodes CASSPRDSRGNQPQHF.